These 28 T cell receptor beta chains were sequenced from one sample in a study of T cells in Graves' hyperthyroidism and ophthalmopathy. RNA transcripts yielded amplified TCR beta CDR3 regions. TCR CDR3 regions were first amplified by RT-PCR with HTBI primers. TCRdb reprocessed the multiplex PCR reads via MiXCR and lists one record per CDR3 protein. The sample lists 400,000 to 600,000 distinct CDR3 sequences; 15% to 20% were seen once. Sequencing used blood. These receptors came from a woman in her twenties or thirties with Graves' ophthalmopathy.

The chain employs TRBV20-1 and TRBJ2-7; 13 bases agree with TRBD2. This CDR3 spans 17 amino acids. The ends lost 1 base at V and 5 bases at J; junction bases unmatched: 11. The germline V gene has CDR1 DFQATT and CDR2 SNEGSKA (reference sequence). The CDR3 DNA follows: TGCAGTGCTAGAGGCGGACTAGCGGGAGCCCGGACAGACGAGCAGTACTTC. The encoded protein is CSARGGLAGARTDEQYF.

This clonotype qualifies as medium-sized. The CDR3 spells CASSWSGEEQFF. Here the CDR3 DNA reads TGTGCCAGCAGCTGGTCGGGGGAGGAGCAGTTCTTC. This chain connects TRBV7-2 to TRBJ2-1; D is possibly TRBD2 (6 bases). Trimming pared 4 bases from V and 10 bases from J, leaving 11 bases between. The CDR3 loop spans 12 amino acids. Germline V gene sequence: CDR1 SGHTA, CDR2 FQGNSA.

The genes are TRBV9 and TRBJ2-3; a possible D gene is TRBD1 (6 bases). The CDR3 is made up of 16 amino acids. V was clipped by 0 bases and J by 5 bases, with 16 bases between them. In germline, CDR1 is SGDLS, CDR2 YYNGEE. CDR3: CASSVEDSRGGDTQYF. CDR3 nucleotides: TGTGCCAGCAGCGTAGAGGACTCCAGGGGCGGAGATACGCAGTATTTT.

The chain has TRBV20-1 and TRBJ2-2, with D hard to call. The V gene's germline CDR1 is DFQATT and CDR2 SNEGSKA (reference sequence). The CDR3 totals 13 residues. V was trimmed by 5 bases and J by 0 bases, leaving 7 bases between them. The CDR3 nucleotides are TGCAGTGCTGCTAAGACGAACACCGGGGAGCTGTTTTTT. Translating it yields CSAAKTNTGELFF.

This clonotype has a count of ten or more. The rearrangement links TRBV7-7 to TRBJ2-1; D might be TRBD2 (5 bases). Trimming removed 8 bases from V and 5 bases from J, with 13 bases in between. This CDR3 region has 13 residues. Germline values: CDR1 SSHAT, CDR2 FNYEAQ (reference sequence). The CDR3 reads CASSRAGDNEQFF. Here the CDR3 DNA reads TGTGCCAGCTCGCGCGCGGGCGACAATGAGCAGTTCTTC.

This clonotype was detected a few times. The rearrangement uses TRBV29-1 and TRBJ1-4; a possible D gene is TRBD1 (5 bases). Germline-derived CDR1 and CDR2 are SQVTM and ANQGSEA. This CDR3 has 14 residues. Trimming shortened V by 5 bases and J by 7 bases, and 17 bases separated the two germline ends. The chain's CDR3 is CSVQVGGVGEKLFF. The CDR3 nucleotides are TGCAGCGTTCAAGTGGGGGGAGTAGGTGAAAAACTGTTTTTT. Supplemented by reference TRBV29-1 and TRBJ1-4, the full variable domain reads SAVISQKPSRDICQRGTSLTIQCQVDSQVTMMFWYRQQPGQSLTLIATANQGSEATYESGFVIDKFPISRPNLTFSTLTVSNMSPEDSSIYLCSVQVGGVGEKLFFGSGTQLSVL.

In its sample, this clonotype was seen once. A much larger clone differs by one base, so this may be a read error. The V call is TRBV6-5, the J call TRBJ1-2; D remains ambiguous. The CDR3 runs 14 residues. The germline V gene has CDR1 MNHEY and CDR2 SVGAGI. For the CDR3, the DNA is TGTGCCAGCAGTTCCGCACGACCGTCCTATGGCGACACCTTC. Translated, it gives CASSSARPSYGDTF.

This clonotype was seen a single time. The chain is built from TRBV28 and TRBJ2-7, with TRBD2 matching 9 bases. The germline CDR1 and CDR2 sequences are MDHEN and SYDVKM. Trimming cost V 4 bases and J 4 bases; bases outside gene matches: 11. CDR3 length equals 16 residues. The CDR3, as DNA: TGTGCCAGCAGTTCTCTAACTTCTAGCGGGATTTACGAGCAGTACTTC. Translated: CASSSLTSSGIYEQYF.

The chain has TRBV4-1 and TRBJ1-3, with a possible D match to TRBD1 (6 bases). Germline values: CDR1 MGHRA, CDR2 YSYEKL. Trimming cost V 3 bases and J 0 bases, with 9 bases left between them. The CDR3 is made up of 15 amino acids. For the CDR3, the DNA is TGCGCCAGCAGCCACAACAGGGACTCTGGAAACACCATATATTTT. Translated: CASSHNRDSGNTIYF.

The sample holds a few counts of this clonotype. This chain joins TRBV5-8 and TRBJ2-5; 10 bases agree with TRBD2. The length of the CDR3 is 16 residues. After removal of 2 bases from V and 2 bases from J, the junction contained 6 bases not matched to a gene. Germline lookup yields CDR1 SGHTS and CDR2 YDEGEE. CDR3 sequence reads: CASSLGGLAEQETQYF. The CDR3 bases are TGTGCCAGCAGCTTAGGCGGACTAGCGGAACAAGAGACCCAGTACTTC.

In this sample, this clonotype turned up a few times. CDR3 sequence reads: CASPLAASNEQFF. The CDR3 region has the DNA TGTGCCAGCCCCCTAGCGGCCTCGAATGAGCAGTTCTTC. The V and J genes are TRBV2 and TRBJ2-1; 7 bases are a match to TRBD2. This CDR3 contains 13 residues. The V gene end was trimmed by 8 bases and the J gene end by 7 bases; junction bases not matched to a gene: 8. Germline CDR1 SNHLY, CDR2 FYNNEI.

The CDR3 coding sequence is TGTGCCAGCAGTCAAGACCAGACTAGAGAAGACGAGCAGTACTTC. This sequence encodes CASSQDQTREDEQYF. The genes are TRBV2 and TRBJ2-7; D may be TRBD2 (6 bases). Per the germline V gene, CDR1 is SNHLY and CDR2 is FYNNEI. The CDR3 has 15 residues. V was pared by 5 bases and J by 5 bases, with 19 bases between.

With regard to this clonotype: A clone one base away is much larger, so this may be a read error. This rearrangement joins TRBV7-9 to TRBJ2-2; TRBD2 is a possible D gene (7 bases). The CDR3 totals 16 residues. Germline assignment: CDR1 SEHNR and CDR2 FQNEAQ (reference sequence). As DNA, the CDR3 is TGTGCCGGCAGGAAGTGGGGGGGCGCGTCATCCGGGGAGCTGTTTTTT. Translated, it gives CAGRKWGGASSGELFF.

J is TRBJ2-7 and V is TRBV4-1; TRBD2 matches at 10 bases. The CDR3 spans 16 residues. Germline-derived CDR1 and CDR2 are MGHRA and YSYEKL. The junction had 5 bases not matched to a gene; V was cut back by 1 base and J by 2 bases. CDR3 DNA sequence: TGCGCCAGCAGCCAAGGAGGGCTAGCGGGAGCCTACGAGCAGTACTTC. Translating gives CASSQGGLAGAYEQYF.

This clonotype was detected many times. The chain joins TRBV24-1 to TRBJ2-1; 7 bases line up with TRBD1. This CDR3 is 16 amino acids long. Trimming took 4 bases from V and 1 from J; bases not matched to a gene: 6. CDR1 is KGHDR, CDR2 SFDVKD, per germline. The CDR3 coding sequence is TGTGCCACCAGTGACCCTGACAGGGTGTCCTACAATGAGCAGTTCTTC. Its translation is CATSDPDRVSYNEQFF.

This clonotype appeared many times. The CDR3 DNA is TGTGCCAGCAGCTTTCCAGGGAGTAAGAATGAGCAGTTCTTC. As protein: CASSFPGSKNEQFF. The V and J genes are TRBV7-2 and TRBJ2-1, with D perhaps matching TRBD1 or TRBD2 (5 bases each). The germline gives CDR1 SGHTA, CDR2 FQGNSA. With 3 bases removed from V and 7 bases from J, the gap between germline ends came to 13 bases. The CDR3 is made up of 14 amino acids.

This clonotype was seen many times. The chain employs TRBV7-2 and TRBJ2-7, with D possibly matching TRBD2 (5 bases). This CDR3 spans 15 amino acids. Per germline, CDR1 SGHTA and CDR2 FQGNSA. V lost 3 bases and J lost 3, with 15 bases in between. CDR3 loop: CASSFSPLEGYEQYF. CDR3 nucleotide sequence: TGTGCCAGCAGCTTCTCCCCCCTCGAGGGCTACGAGCAGTACTTC. The complete variable domain, with remaining parts taken from reference TRBV7-2 and TRBJ2-7, reads GAGVSQSPSNKVTEKGKDVELRCDPISGHTALYWYRQSLGQGLEFLIYFQGNSAPDKSGLPSDRFSAERTGGSVSTLTIQRTQQEDSAVYLCASSFSPLEGYEQYFGPGTRLTVT.

Many counts were recorded for this clonotype. The rearrangement joins TRBV3-1 to TRBJ1-2, with 9 positions matching TRBD1. After removal of 7 bases from V and 7 bases from J, the junction contained 7 bases not matched to a gene. This CDR3 region has 13 residues. The germline V gene encodes CDR1 LGHDT and CDR2 YNNKEL (reference sequence). CDR3 nucleotides: TGTGCCAGCACCCTGGGACAGGGAGGTGGCTACACCTTC. It is translated as CASTLGQGGGYTF.

Ten or more counts support this clonotype. The chain uses TRBV11-3 and TRBJ2-1; D may be TRBD2 (6 bases). The CDR3 is 16 residues long. Trimming took 5 bases from V and 6 from J, leaving 20 bases between them. CDR1 is SGHNT, CDR2 YENEEA, per germline. The CDR3 sequence is CASSRRSTAGGNEQFF. Written as DNA, the CDR3 is TGTGCCAGCAGCCGAAGGTCGACAGCGGGTGGCAATGAGCAGTTCTTC.

This clonotype was seen ten or more times. The chain is built from TRBV7-2 and TRBJ2-2, with unresolved D. The germline CDR1 and CDR2 sequences are SGHTA and FQGNSA. V was trimmed by 1 base and J by 5 bases, leaving 8 bases between them. The CDR3 totals 14 residues. CDR3 protein: CASSLVAATGELFF. DNA for the CDR3: TGTGCCAGCAGCTTAGTGGCGGCGACCGGGGAGCTGTTTTTT.

The sample holds many counts of this clonotype. The V gene is TRBV6-1, the J gene TRBJ2-2; D possibly corresponds to TRBD1 (6 bases). The CDR3 has 15 residues. Looked up from germline, CDR1 is MNHNS and CDR2 is SASEGT. With 5 bases removed from V and 3 bases from J, the gap between germline ends came to 13 bases. CDR3 protein: CASSITGTHTGELFF. In DNA form, the CDR3 reads TGTGCCAGCAGTATTACAGGGACCCACACCGGGGAGCTGTTTTTT.

This clonotype was counted between two and nine times. The rearrangement uses TRBV10-3 and TRBJ2-1; TRBD2 agrees at 7 bases. Germline assignment: CDR1 ENHRY and CDR2 SYGVKD. The junction had 6 bases not matched to a gene; V was cut back by 3 bases and J by 4 bases. The CDR3 length is 15 residues. CDR3 bases: TGTGCCATCAGTGACGGCGGGAGACGATACAATGAGCAGTTCTTC. Translating it yields CAISDGGRRYNEQFF.

This clonotype was detected a few times. This chain links TRBV11-3 with TRBJ2-1; 9 bases match TRBD2. V shed 5 bases and J 10 bases; nucleotides not matched to a gene: 15. Germline values: CDR1 SGHNT, CDR2 YENEEA. The CDR3 covers 16 residues. CDR3 amino acids: CASSPGAGGYQGEQFF. In DNA form, the CDR3 reads TGTGCCAGCAGCCCGGGGGCGGGAGGGTATCAGGGGGAGCAGTTCTTC.

This clonotype has only a few counts. The chain joins TRBV6-2 or TRBV6-3 to TRBJ2-3, with no clear D. V lost 2 bases and J 3 bases, leaving 6 bases between the germline ends. The germline gives CDR1 MNHEY, CDR2 SVGEGT. The CDR3 loop spans 13 amino acids. This chain's CDR3 is CASSYRETDTQYF. As DNA, the CDR3 is TGTGCCAGCAGTTACAGGGAAACAGATACGCAGTATTTT.

This clonotype was counted at least ten times. The chain uses TRBV7-3 and TRBJ2-1; a weak D match, TRBD2 (5 bases). Trimming removed 5 bases at V and 3 bases at J, with 23 bases between. The CDR3 runs 18 residues. Germline-derived CDR1 and CDR2 are SGHTA and FQGTGA. In DNA form, the CDR3 reads TGTGCCAGCAGCCCAACGGACCTGAGCGGAGAGAACTACAATGAGCAGTTCTTC. It specifies CASSPTDLSGENYNEQFF. Looking up the rest from reference TRBV7-3 and TRBJ2-1 gives the full variable domain: GAGVSQTPSNKVTEKGKYVELRCDPISGHTALYWYRQSLGQGPEFLIYFQGTGAADDSGLPNDRFFAVRPEGSVSTLKIQRTERGDSAVYLCASSPTDLSGENYNEQFFGPGTRLTVL.

This clonotype was found many times. This rearrangement joins TRBV25-1 to TRBJ1-2; D is possibly TRBD1 (6 bases). Germline lookup yields CDR1 MGHDK and CDR2 SYGVNS. Trimming took off 1 base at V and 3 bases at J, with 9 bases between the two ends. This CDR3 comprises 14 residues. The CDR3 region has the DNA TGTGCCAGCAGTGAATCGACAGGAGACTATGGCTACACCTTC. Translated: CASSESTGDYGYTF.

This clonotype has only a few counts. The V call is TRBV29-1, the J call TRBJ1-2; no firm D call. The germline V gene has CDR1 SQVTM and CDR2 ANQGSEA. CDR3 length: 10 amino acids. Trimming took 4 bases from V and 6 from J, leaving 6 bases between them. The CDR3: CSVGRDGYTF. CDR3 sequence (DNA): TGCAGCGTTGGTCGGGATGGCTACACCTTC.

CDR3 nucleotide sequence: TGTGCCAGCAGCGGGGGTGTCGGGGAGCTGTTTTTT. This translates into CASSGGVGELFF. The rearrangement links TRBV12-3 or TRBV12-4 to TRBJ2-2; D might be TRBD2 (6 bases). V lost 6 bases, J lost 7 bases, and 9 bases lay in between. There are 12 residues in the CDR3.